What follows is one T cell receptor (beta chain) and its context. This entry belongs to a study of cytomegalovirus exposure and HLA in healthy donors. Vbeta (60) and Jbeta (13) primers were used in the PCR. Profiling relied on immunoSEQ multiplex PCR, and the TCRdb table lists in-frame clones only, not all of them. This table has some 78,000 clones, 80% appearing once. The CDR3 sequence is 18 residues long. Germline V gene lookup returns CDR1 ENHRY and CDR2 SYGVKD. J gave up 9 bases and V 4 bases, and 21 bases lay outside the gene matches. The chain has TRBV10-3 and TRBJ2-1; 7 bases align to TRBD2. This sequence originates from a man aged 45 to 65 in good health and CMV-seropositive. Sample: PBMCs. The CDR3 loop reads CAISGNMPGTTAMGEQFF. The CDR3 DNA is TGTGCCATCAGTGGAAATATGCCGGGGACTACCGCAATGGGTGAGCAGTTCTTC.